One sample yielded the 20 T cell receptor beta chains listed below, sequenced in a study of T-cell reconstitution after alpha-beta-depleted transplantation in children. TCRbeta library preparation incorporated unique molecular identifiers. TCRdb processed the PCR reads anew with MiXCR; each CDR3 protein has one entry. The repertoire holds 77,000 or so distinct CDR3 sequences, approximately 18% seen once, with about 51% in the top ten. Here the sequenced sample was PBMCs, mostly from graft donor cells, taken 360 days after TCRalphabeta/CD19-depleted stem cell transplant. These receptors were collected from a male patient under 10 years old who had a stem cell transplant for acute lymphoblastic leukemia, so the T cells may come from the graft donor.

The chain has TRBV12-3 or TRBV12-4 and TRBJ2-7, with 7 bases matching TRBD2. The CDR3 is 15 amino acids. Trimming at V came to 0 bases and at J to 3 bases, leaving 5 bases not matched to a gene. Here the CDR3 DNA reads TGTGCCAGCAGTTTAGCGGGAGGGCGTGGCTACGAGCAGTACTTC. It codes for CASSLAGGRGYEQYF.

The V gene is TRBV12-3 or TRBV12-4, the J gene TRBJ2-5; 11 nucleotides match TRBD2. This CDR3 contains 16 residues. With V trimmed by 5 bases and J by 4 bases, 9 bases remained unmatched. The chain's CDR3 is CASSPSLAGEIETQYF. In DNA form, the CDR3 reads TGTGCCAGCAGTCCATCACTAGCGGGAGAAATAGAGACCCAGTACTTC.

This clonotype was recorded a few times. This chain links TRBV12-3 or TRBV12-4 with TRBJ2-1; the match to TRBD2 covers 7 bases. The length of the CDR3 is 16 residues. V lost 4 bases to trimming and J lost 7 bases; unmatched junction nucleotides: 13. The CDR3 protein is CASSSQAGTWGNEQFF. The DNA for the CDR3 is TGTGCCAGCAGTTCGCAAGCGGGAACCTGGGGGAATGAGCAGTTCTTC.

This clonotype was counted once. The V call is TRBV10-3, the J call TRBJ2-7; TRBD1 aligns across 11 bases. The CDR3 covers 15 residues. V lost 4 bases to trimming and J lost 5 bases; unmatched junction nucleotides: 7. Germline lookup yields CDR1 ENHRY and CDR2 SYGVKD. This CDR3 reads CAISARTGGPNEQYF. CDR3 bases: TGTGCCATCAGTGCCCGGACAGGGGGCCCCAACGAGCAGTACTTC.

This clonotype occurred a few times. This chain links TRBV3-1 with TRBJ2-7; D is perhaps TRBD1 (5 bases). Looked up from germline, CDR1 is LGHDT and CDR2 is YNNKEL (reference sequence). The CDR3 totals 15 residues. V lost 1 base, J lost 2 bases, and 12 bases lay in between. In nucleotides, the CDR3 is TGTGCCAGCAGCCAAGTCTCAGGGCACCCCTACGAGCAGTACTTC. It translates to CASSQVSGHPYEQYF.

The V gene is TRBV2, the J gene TRBJ2-2; 10 positions match TRBD1. The CDR3 totals 14 residues. The trim removed 6 bases at V and 8 bases at J, leaving 6 bases unmatched. Per germline, CDR1 SNHLY and CDR2 FYNNEI. The CDR3 protein is CASSIDRGQGELFF. The CDR3 nucleotides are TGTGCCAGCAGCATAGACAGGGGGCAAGGGGAGCTGTTTTTT.

This clonotype was recorded at least ten times. The chain recombines TRBV5-5 with TRBJ1-1, with D maybe TRBD1 (5 bases). V was pared by 3 bases and J by 1 base, with 10 bases between. CDR3 length equals 14 residues. In germline, CDR1 is SGHKS, CDR2 YYEKEE (reference sequence). CDR3 nucleotides: TGTGCCAGCAGCTCGGGACCCAGGAACACTGAAGCTTTCTTT. This translates into CASSSGPRNTEAFF.

The V and J genes are TRBV6-5 and TRBJ2-7, with D perhaps matching TRBD2 (6 bases). V was shortened by 7 bases and J by 0 bases, with 16 bases between the two germline ends. Germline lookup yields CDR1 MNHEY and CDR2 SVGAGI. This CDR3 comprises 15 residues. The CDR3 nucleotides are TGTGCCAGCATTACAGTGGGAGGTTACTCCTACGAGCAGTACTTC. Translated, it gives CASITVGGYSYEQYF.

The chain recombines TRBV10-3 with TRBJ2-3; a weak D match, TRBD2 (5 bases). The CDR3 loop spans 13 amino acids. Trimming removed 6 bases at V and 5 bases at J, with 12 bases between. The germline V gene encodes CDR1 ENHRY and CDR2 SYGVKD. The CDR3 DNA reads as TGTGCCATCAGGGGCCGGGGAAAAGATACGCAGTATTTT. Translated, it gives CAIRGRGKDTQYF.

The rearrangement uses TRBV7-9 and TRBJ1-5; TRBD1 matches 12 bases. Germline CDR1 is SEHNR and CDR2 is FQNEAQ (reference sequence). Unmatched junction bases numbered 6, after V lost 5 bases and J lost 4 bases. The CDR3 contains 16 residues. CDR3 sequence reads: CASSPGTGGRNQPQHF. The CDR3 DNA sequence: TGTGCCAGCAGCCCAGGGACAGGGGGCCGAAATCAGCCCCAGCATTTT.

Many counts were recorded for this clonotype. The V call is TRBV3-1, the J call TRBJ2-5, with 7 bases matching TRBD1. The CDR3 length is 15 residues. CDR1 is LGHDT, CDR2 YNNKEL, per germline (reference sequence). J gave up 4 bases and V 0 bases, and 5 bases lay outside the gene matches. For the CDR3, the DNA is TGTGCCAGCAGCCAAGATCGGGCAGGGGGAGAGACCCAGTACTTC. This sequence encodes CASSQDRAGGETQYF.

This clonotype was recorded at least ten times. The chain combines TRBV12-3 or TRBV12-4 with TRBJ2-3; 8 bases line up with TRBD2. J was trimmed by 5 bases and V by 7 bases; bases with no gene match: 11. CDR3 size: 15 residues. The CDR3 sequence: CASTLLVAGKDTQYF. The CDR3 DNA reads TGTGCCAGCACCCTTTTGGTAGCGGGAAAAGATACGCAGTATTTT.

The J gene is TRBJ1-1, the V gene TRBV10-3; D is possibly TRBD1 (5 bases). The germline CDR1 and CDR2 sequences are ENHRY and SYGVKD. Trimming shortened V by 4 bases and J by 2 bases, and 8 bases separated the two germline ends. This CDR3 is built from 13 residues. As DNA, the CDR3 is TGTGCCATCAGTGCAAGGGACAACACTGAAGCTTTCTTT. Amino acids: CAISARDNTEAFF.

This clonotype was found a few times. The chain links TRBV3-1 to TRBJ1-2; no clear D. The CDR3 length is 14 residues. Deletions cut 0 bases from V and 3 bases from J, with 8 bases between. CDR1 and CDR2 (germline): LGHDT, YNNKEL (reference sequence). The CDR3: CASSQENSYYGYTF. CDR3 bases: TGTGCCAGCAGCCAAGAGAACAGTTACTATGGCTACACCTTC.

This clonotype has at least ten counts. V gene TRBV6-5 combines with J gene TRBJ1-1; no definite D call. The CDR3 sequence is 13 residues long. CDR1 and CDR2 from the germline V gene are MNHEY and SVGAGI. Between the trimmed V and J ends, which lost 9 bases and 4 bases, there was a span of 15 bases. CDR3 sequence reads: CASPEESRTEAFF. The CDR3 coding sequence is TGTGCCAGTCCGGAGGAGTCGCGCACTGAAGCTTTCTTT.

This clonotype was counted only a few times. The chain couples TRBV3-1 to TRBJ2-7; tentatively, D is TRBD1 (5 bases). Deletions cut 4 bases from V and 3 bases from J, with 13 bases between. This CDR3 is 14 amino acids long. Germline CDR1 reads LGHDT; CDR2 reads YNNKEL (reference sequence). The CDR3 reads CASSRGGEVYEQYF. As DNA, the CDR3 is TGTGCCAGCAGCCGGGGCGGAGAAGTCTACGAGCAGTACTTC.

This clonotype showed up many times. The chain is built from TRBV12-3 or TRBV12-4 and TRBJ2-1; TRBD2 matches at 7 bases. CDR3 size: 15 residues. The V gene end was trimmed by 6 bases and the J gene end by 4 bases; junction bases not matched to a gene: 9. In DNA, the CDR3 is TGTGCCAGCAGCCTTTTAGGCGGGAGTTACAATGAGCAGTTCTTC. It codes for CASSLLGGSYNEQFF.

The V call is TRBV20-1, the J call TRBJ2-6; no reliable D call. The germline gives CDR1 DFQATT, CDR2 SNEGSKA (reference sequence). The CDR3 totals 15 residues. Trimming took off 2 bases at V and 0 bases at J, with 8 bases between the two ends. The CDR3 region has the DNA TGCAGTGCTAGACTGGCGGACTCTGGGGCCAACGTCCTGACTTTC. It encodes CSARLADSGANVLTF.

This clonotype was seen more than once but under ten times. CDR3 DNA: TGTGCCAGCAGTTTGGAATCCGGGACAGGGGGAGACGAGCAGTACTTC. Amino acid sequence: CASSLESGTGGDEQYF. The rearrangement uses TRBV12-3 or TRBV12-4 and TRBJ2-7, with 11 bases aligning to TRBD1. J was trimmed by 5 bases and V by 3 bases; bases with no gene match: 9. This CDR3 has 16 residues.

The genes are TRBV11-2 and TRBJ2-6; D remains unclear. Germline CDR1 reads SGHAT; CDR2 reads FQNNGV. V was clipped by 3 bases and J by 2 bases, with 8 bases between them. The CDR3 extends over 15 amino acids. The CDR3 loop is CASSFRETGANVLTF. CDR3 bases: TGTGCCAGCAGCTTTAGGGAAACTGGGGCCAACGTCCTGACTTTC.